The rows below give T cell receptor beta chains drawn from one sample of a study of cytomegalovirus exposure and HLA in healthy donors. Sequencing used immunoSEQ multiplex PCR; TCRdb keeps in-frame clones, though not all of them. Counted here are 45,000 to 65,000 clones, 82% occurring once; the ten biggest clones make up 3% to 3.5%. Sequenced material: PBMCs. The origin of the receptors is a woman aged 18-29 years in good health and CMV-seronegative. Both conserved end residues are part of each CDR3. Each record gives: D gene, V gene, J gene, clone size, CDR3 length, CDR3 DNA, CDR3 protein. The D gene is left open where the match is weak. Only part of the rows carry a size: once, few, many, or a class if the clone is expanded.

d_call: TRBD2; v_call: TRBV9; j_call: TRBJ2-3; clone_size: -; cdr3_length: 16; cdr3_nt: TGTGCCAGCAGCGAGGGACTAGCGGGAGTTCGGGATACGCAGTATTTT; cdr3_aa: CASSEGLAGVRDTQYF
d_call: TRBD2; v_call: TRBV5-1; j_call: TRBJ2-7; clone_size: -; cdr3_length: 16; cdr3_nt: TGCGCCAGCAGTCCCGGACTAGCGGGCGGGGCCTACGAGCAGTACTTC; cdr3_aa: CASSPGLAGGAYEQYF
d_call: TRBD1; v_call: TRBV6-1; j_call: TRBJ1-6; clone_size: few; cdr3_length: 13; cdr3_nt: TGTGCCAGCAGCCACGACAGGGTTTCACCCCTCCACTTT; cdr3_aa: CASSHDRVSPLHF
d_call: TRBD2; v_call: TRBV2; j_call: TRBJ2-1; clone_size: -; cdr3_length: 15; cdr3_nt: TGTGCCAGCAGTGAACTAGCGGGACAGCACAATGAGCAGTTCTTC; cdr3_aa: CASSELAGQHNEQFF
d_call: -; v_call: TRBV9; j_call: TRBJ1-5; clone_size: -; cdr3_length: 14; cdr3_nt: TGTGCCAGCAGCACCAGGGCTAGCAATCAGCCCCAGCATTTT; cdr3_aa: CASSTRASNQPQHF
d_call: -; v_call: TRBV5-5; j_call: TRBJ1-3; clone_size: -; cdr3_length: 17; cdr3_nt: TGTGCCAGCAGCTTGCCGGCCTCTTCGGGTTCGGGAAACACCATATATTTT; cdr3_aa: CASSLPASSGSGNTIYF
d_call: -; v_call: TRBV25-1; j_call: TRBJ1-5; clone_size: -; cdr3_length: 14; cdr3_nt: TGTGCCAGCGCCCCGACGGGGAGGGATCAGCCCCAGCATTTT; cdr3_aa: CASAPTGRDQPQHF
d_call: TRBD2; v_call: TRBV7-6; j_call: TRBJ2-1; clone_size: -; cdr3_length: 14; cdr3_nt: TGTGCCAGCAGCCCCAGCGGGAGTCACAATGAGCAGTTCTTC; cdr3_aa: CASSPSGSHNEQFF
d_call: TRBD1; v_call: TRBV7-6; j_call: TRBJ1-3; clone_size: few; cdr3_length: 16; cdr3_nt: TGTGCCAGCAGCCCCCAGGGGGCACTCTCTGGAAACACCATATATTTT; cdr3_aa: CASSPQGALSGNTIYF
d_call: -; v_call: TRBV11-2; j_call: TRBJ1-5; clone_size: -; cdr3_length: 17; cdr3_nt: TGTGCCAGCAGCCATGGGGCGGGGGCAATGAGCAATCAGCCCCAGCATTTT; cdr3_aa: CASSHGAGAMSNQPQHF
d_call: -; v_call: TRBV5-1; j_call: TRBJ1-6; clone_size: -; cdr3_length: 17; cdr3_nt: TGCGCCAGCAGCTTGTTGGCCCGGACAGCAGGCAATTCACCCCTCCACTTT; cdr3_aa: CASSLLARTAGNSPLHF
d_call: TRBD2; v_call: TRBV7-9; j_call: TRBJ2-1; clone_size: -; cdr3_length: 17; cdr3_nt: TGTGCCAGCAGCCCCCGACTGATGCAGCGGGAGCGCAATGAGCAGTTCTTC; cdr3_aa: CASSPRLMQRERNEQFF
d_call: -; v_call: TRBV19; j_call: TRBJ2-1; clone_size: -; cdr3_length: 14; cdr3_nt: TGTGCCACCCGACCTAGTGTCGCCTACAATGAGCAGTTCTTC; cdr3_aa: CATRPSVAYNEQFF
d_call: -; v_call: TRBV7-9; j_call: TRBJ2-7; clone_size: -; cdr3_length: 11; cdr3_nt: TGTGCCAGCAGCGAGTCCTACGAGCAGTACTTC; cdr3_aa: CASSESYEQYF
d_call: TRBD1; v_call: TRBV10-2; j_call: TRBJ1-5; clone_size: -; cdr3_length: 17; cdr3_nt: TGCGCCAGCAGAGAACCGGGACAGGGTTATAGCAATCAGCCCCAGCATTTT; cdr3_aa: CASREPGQGYSNQPQHF
d_call: TRBD2; v_call: TRBV6-6; j_call: TRBJ2-2; clone_size: -; cdr3_length: 15; cdr3_nt: TGTGCCAGCAGTGACAGCGGGAGTGGGACCGGGGAGCTGTTTTTT; cdr3_aa: CASSDSGSGTGELFF
d_call: TRBD2; v_call: TRBV6-5; j_call: TRBJ2-1; clone_size: -; cdr3_length: 15; cdr3_nt: TGTGCCAGCAGCCCCGGGACTAGCGGGTTCAATGAGCAGTTCTTC; cdr3_aa: CASSPGTSGFNEQFF
d_call: -; v_call: TRBV27; j_call: TRBJ2-3; clone_size: -; cdr3_length: 17; cdr3_nt: TGTGCCAGCAGGCCGGGACAGAGCGGGCTGTGGCCAAGTACGCAGTATTTT; cdr3_aa: CASRPGQSGLWPSTQYF
d_call: -; v_call: TRBV27; j_call: TRBJ2-4; clone_size: few; cdr3_length: 14; cdr3_nt: TGTGCCAGCAGTTCCCGGTTAGGCGGGAACAGTCAGTACTTC; cdr3_aa: CASSSRLGGNSQYF
d_call: -; v_call: TRBV30; j_call: TRBJ2-7; clone_size: -; cdr3_length: 12; cdr3_nt: TGTGCCTCTTCACGGGGAGGCTACGAGCAGTACTTC; cdr3_aa: CASSRGGYEQYF
d_call: TRBD2; v_call: TRBV27; j_call: TRBJ2-5; clone_size: -; cdr3_length: 14; cdr3_nt: TGTGCCAGTAGGGGACTAGCGGGAAAAGAGACCCAGTACTTC; cdr3_aa: CASRGLAGKETQYF
d_call: -; v_call: TRBV6-1; j_call: TRBJ1-2; clone_size: -; cdr3_length: 16; cdr3_nt: TGTGCCAGCAGTGAAGCTTTAGAGGGCATTAACTATGGCTACACCTTC; cdr3_aa: CASSEALEGINYGYTF
d_call: -; v_call: TRBV29-1; j_call: TRBJ1-1; clone_size: -; cdr3_length: 12; cdr3_nt: TGCAGCGTTGAAGAGCTAGGGGTTAGGGCTTTCTTT; cdr3_aa: CSVEELGVRAFF
d_call: -; v_call: TRBV28; j_call: TRBJ2-2; clone_size: -; cdr3_length: 15; cdr3_nt: TGTGCCAGCAGCGAAAGTACTAGGTACACCGGGGAGCTGTTTTTT; cdr3_aa: CASSESTRYTGELFF
d_call: TRBD1; v_call: TRBV11-3; j_call: TRBJ2-7; clone_size: -; cdr3_length: 14; cdr3_nt: TGTGCCAGCAGCTTATGGACAGGGTCGTACGAGCAGTACTTC; cdr3_aa: CASSLWTGSYEQYF
d_call: TRBD2; v_call: TRBV2; j_call: TRBJ2-1; clone_size: -; cdr3_length: 15; cdr3_nt: TGTGCCAGCAGCCTACTAGCGGGAGCCGACAATGAGCAGTTCTTC; cdr3_aa: CASSLLAGADNEQFF
d_call: -; v_call: TRBV10-1; j_call: TRBJ1-1; clone_size: -; cdr3_length: 14; cdr3_nt: TGCGCCAGCAGTGAAAAGACCGAGGCCCCTGAAGCTTTCTTT; cdr3_aa: CASSEKTEAPEAFF
d_call: TRBD2; v_call: TRBV5-1; j_call: TRBJ2-1; clone_size: -; cdr3_length: 16; cdr3_nt: TGCGCCAGCAGCTCGCAACTAGCGGGAGGGCCAGTTGAGCAGTTCTTC; cdr3_aa: CASSSQLAGGPVEQFF
d_call: -; v_call: TRBV19; j_call: TRBJ2-7; clone_size: few; cdr3_length: 16; cdr3_nt: TGTGCCAGTAGAAGTATAGGTGGCGGCTACTCCTACGAGCAGTACTTC; cdr3_aa: CASRSIGGGYSYEQYF
d_call: -; v_call: TRBV11-2; j_call: TRBJ2-3; clone_size: -; cdr3_length: 15; cdr3_nt: TGTGCCAGCAGCTTAACCAGATACCCCACAAATACGCAGTATTTT; cdr3_aa: CASSLTRYPTNTQYF
d_call: -; v_call: TRBV2; j_call: TRBJ1-6; clone_size: once; cdr3_length: 13; cdr3_nt: TGTGCCAGCAGTCCCCGGGGGAATTCACCCCTCCACTTT; cdr3_aa: CASSPRGNSPLHF
d_call: -; v_call: TRBV7-9; j_call: TRBJ1-2; clone_size: -; cdr3_length: 15; cdr3_nt: TGTGCCAGCAGCTTACGTACAGGCTCTAACTATGGCTACACCTTC; cdr3_aa: CASSLRTGSNYGYTF
d_call: -; v_call: TRBV30; j_call: TRBJ1-2; clone_size: -; cdr3_length: 13; cdr3_nt: TGTGCCTGGAGTCGGCGGGCTATCTATGGCTACACCTTC; cdr3_aa: CAWSRRAIYGYTF
d_call: TRBD1; v_call: TRBV28; j_call: TRBJ1-1; clone_size: few; cdr3_length: 15; cdr3_nt: TGTGCCAGCAGTTCTCCAGGGGGAGTGGGCACTGAAGCTTTCTTT; cdr3_aa: CASSSPGGVGTEAFF
d_call: -; v_call: TRBV28; j_call: TRBJ2-3; clone_size: -; cdr3_length: 15; cdr3_nt: TGTGCCAGCAGAAAGGGACTCCAGGTCACAGATACGCAGTATTTT; cdr3_aa: CASRKGLQVTDTQYF
d_call: -; v_call: TRBV30; j_call: TRBJ1-2; clone_size: -; cdr3_length: 14; cdr3_nt: TGTGCCTGGCCACAGGGAGGGGGTAACTATGGCTACACCTTC; cdr3_aa: CAWPQGGGNYGYTF
d_call: -; v_call: TRBV5-1; j_call: TRBJ1-3; clone_size: once; cdr3_length: 15; cdr3_nt: TGCGCCAGCAGCTTGGCCGGGATCTCTGGAAACACCATATATTTT; cdr3_aa: CASSLAGISGNTIYF